The rows below give T cell receptor beta chains drawn from one sample of a study of blood T cells in healthy people across ages. Each CDR3 protein is one row after TCRdb ran MiXCR on the 5' RACE reads. The sample yields 890,000 or so distinct CDR3 sequences, under 80% seen once. Sequencing was done on a sample of blood. The receptors originated from a man aged 25-45 years in good health. Each CDR3 is given with its conserved first and last residue. A D gene is named only where the DNA matches it firmly. Some rows mark clone size as missing; the rest say once, few, many or name a class of expanded clone.

d_gene: .
j_gene: TRBJ1-6
v_gene: TRBV7-9
abundance: few
CDR3nt: TGTGCCAGCAGCTTAGACTCCACAGGGACGAATTCACCCCTCCACTTT
CDR3aa: CASSLDSTGTNSPLHF

d_gene: .
j_gene: TRBJ2-1
v_gene: TRBV20-1
abundance: .
CDR3nt: TGCAGTGCTCCCCGCTGGCGGGGCTCTTTCAGTGAGCAGTTCTTC
CDR3aa: CSAPRWRGSFSEQFF

d_gene: .
j_gene: TRBJ1-2
v_gene: TRBV5-6
abundance: once
CDR3nt: TGTGCCAGCAGCGTGTGGGACTATGGCTACACCTTC
CDR3aa: CASSVWDYGYTF

d_gene: .
j_gene: TRBJ1-2
v_gene: TRBV12-3/TRBV12-4
abundance: .
CDR3nt: TGTGCCAGCAGGCAGACAGTTTCTAACTTTGGCTACACCTTC
CDR3aa: CASRQTVSNFGYTF

d_gene: TRBD1
j_gene: TRBJ2-5
v_gene: TRBV4-3
abundance: once
CDR3nt: TGCGCCAGCAGCCAAGGATTCAGGGGGCGGCAAGAGACCCAGTACTTC
CDR3aa: CASSQGFRGRQETQYF

d_gene: TRBD2
j_gene: TRBJ2-1
v_gene: TRBV11-3
abundance: .
CDR3nt: TGTGCCAGCAGCCTAGCGGGGGGGTCCCCCAATGAGCAGTTCTTC
CDR3aa: CASSLAGGSPNEQFF

d_gene: .
j_gene: TRBJ2-7
v_gene: TRBV7-9
abundance: few
CDR3nt: TGTGCCAGCAGCTTAGCCATGGGGGTACCCTACGAGCAGTACTTC
CDR3aa: CASSLAMGVPYEQYF

d_gene: TRBD2
j_gene: TRBJ2-1
v_gene: TRBV6-6
abundance: .
CDR3nt: TGTGCCAGCAGTTACTCCGGACTAGCGGGGAACAATGAGCAGTTCTTC
CDR3aa: CASSYSGLAGNNEQFF

d_gene: .
j_gene: TRBJ2-4
v_gene: TRBV28
abundance: .
CDR3nt: TGTGCCAGCCGCTTAGGTCTGTTGGCCAAAAACATTCAGTACTTC
CDR3aa: CASRLGLLAKNIQYF

d_gene: TRBD2
j_gene: TRBJ2-7
v_gene: TRBV6-5
abundance: few
CDR3nt: TGTGCCAGCAGTTACAACCGGGGGGACGAGCAGTACTTC
CDR3aa: CASSYNRGDEQYF

d_gene: TRBD2
j_gene: TRBJ2-3
v_gene: TRBV20-1
abundance: many
CDR3nt: TGCAGTGCTAGAAAATTAGCGGGGGGGACCACAGATACGCAGTATTTT
CDR3aa: CSARKLAGGTTDTQYF

d_gene: TRBD2
j_gene: TRBJ2-3
v_gene: TRBV4-3
abundance: .
CDR3nt: TGCGCCAGCAGCCAAGATTTGACTAGCGGGGGGGTTCAGGGAGATACGCAGTATTTT
CDR3aa: CASSQDLTSGGVQGDTQYF

d_gene: .
j_gene: TRBJ2-1
v_gene: TRBV25-1
abundance: once
CDR3nt: TGTGCCAGCAGTGAATCAGGGGAACATGAGCAGTTCTTC
CDR3aa: CASSESGEHEQFF

d_gene: TRBD2
j_gene: TRBJ2-5
v_gene: TRBV20-1
abundance: .
CDR3nt: TGCAGTGCTAGATTTCTAGCGGGGGAGACCCAGTACTTC
CDR3aa: CSARFLAGETQYF

d_gene: .
j_gene: TRBJ2-5
v_gene: TRBV12-3/TRBV12-4
abundance: .
CDR3nt: TGTGCCAGCAGTCCCCCGAATGAGTACCAAGAGACCCAGTACTTC
CDR3aa: CASSPPNEYQETQYF

d_gene: TRBD1
j_gene: TRBJ2-7
v_gene: TRBV10-3
abundance: .
CDR3nt: TGTGCCATCAGTATCGCCTACGGGACAGGGGAGTACTTC
CDR3aa: CAISIAYGTGEYF

d_gene: .
j_gene: TRBJ2-1
v_gene: TRBV7-2
abundance: .
CDR3nt: TGTGCCAGCAGCTTGAGGGGGGCTCTTTACAATGAGCAGTTCTTC
CDR3aa: CASSLRGALYNEQFF

d_gene: TRBD2
j_gene: TRBJ2-1
v_gene: TRBV20-1
abundance: .
CDR3nt: TGCAGTGCCTACCCACCCCCGGGAGGCAGTGAGCAGTTCTTC
CDR3aa: CSAYPPPGGSEQFF

d_gene: .
j_gene: TRBJ2-3
v_gene: TRBV3-1
abundance: .
CDR3nt: TGTGCCAGCAGCCAAGATTTGGGGGTCACGCAGTATTTT
CDR3aa: CASSQDLGVTQYF

d_gene: .
j_gene: TRBJ1-6
v_gene: TRBV9
abundance: .
CDR3nt: TGTGCCAGCAGCGTACACACTGATAATTCACCCCTCCACTTT
CDR3aa: CASSVHTDNSPLHF

d_gene: .
j_gene: TRBJ1-2
v_gene: TRBV20-1
abundance: .
CDR3nt: TGCAGTGCTCCAACCCATCGCTATGGCTACACCTTC
CDR3aa: CSAPTHRYGYTF

d_gene: .
j_gene: TRBJ1-2
v_gene: TRBV14
abundance: .
CDR3nt: TGTGCCAGCAGCCAAGACCCTCGCCAGGGAGGTGTATTCAATGGCTACACCTTC
CDR3aa: CASSQDPRQGGVFNGYTF

d_gene: TRBD1
j_gene: TRBJ2-7
v_gene: TRBV20-1
abundance: few
CDR3nt: TGCAGTGCGGGTTCCTCCGGGACAGGGGGCCACCCATACGAGCAGTACTTC
CDR3aa: CSAGSSGTGGHPYEQYF

d_gene: .
j_gene: TRBJ2-1
v_gene: TRBV7-3
abundance: .
CDR3nt: TGTGCCAGCAGTACCGACGGACAGAAATACAATGAGCAGTTCTTC
CDR3aa: CASSTDGQKYNEQFF

d_gene: .
j_gene: TRBJ2-6
v_gene: TRBV7-2
abundance: .
CDR3nt: TGTGCCAGCAGCTTATACGGGACGGAACGCTCTGGGGCCAACGTCCTGACTTTC
CDR3aa: CASSLYGTERSGANVLTF

d_gene: .
j_gene: TRBJ2-3
v_gene: TRBV7-2
abundance: .
CDR3nt: TGTGCCAGCAGCTTAGCGTGGGGGATGCAGTATTTT
CDR3aa: CASSLAWGMQYF

d_gene: .
j_gene: TRBJ1-2
v_gene: TRBV4-2
abundance: .
CDR3nt: TGTGCCAGCAGCCAGAGAGGCCTCGGGGATGGCTACACCTTC
CDR3aa: CASSQRGLGDGYTF

d_gene: .
j_gene: TRBJ2-2
v_gene: TRBV7-9
abundance: .
CDR3nt: TGTGCCAGCAGCTTGTCCGGGGCGTCGAACACCGGGGAGCTGTTTTTT
CDR3aa: CASSLSGASNTGELFF

d_gene: TRBD2
j_gene: TRBJ2-7
v_gene: TRBV6-9
abundance: .
CDR3nt: TGTGCCAGCAGGGGACTAGCGGGGGGTATCAACTCCTACGAGCAGTACTTC
CDR3aa: CASRGLAGGINSYEQYF

d_gene: .
j_gene: TRBJ2-7
v_gene: TRBV9
abundance: .
CDR3nt: TGTGCCAGCAGCGTAGCTGGACGGCTAGGTTACGAGCAGTACTTC
CDR3aa: CASSVAGRLGYEQYF

d_gene: .
j_gene: TRBJ2-7
v_gene: TRBV7-3
abundance: .
CDR3nt: TGTGCCGGCAGCTTAAACGCACAGGGCTACGAGCAGTACTTC
CDR3aa: CAGSLNAQGYEQYF

d_gene: TRBD2
j_gene: TRBJ2-4
v_gene: TRBV6-5
abundance: .
CDR3nt: TGTGCCAGCAGTTACCCCTCAGCGGGGGAAAACATTCAGTACTTC
CDR3aa: CASSYPSAGENIQYF

d_gene: .
j_gene: TRBJ2-3
v_gene: TRBV9
abundance: .
CDR3nt: TGTGCCAGCAGCGTAGGGGGGACCGATACAGATACGCAGTATTTT
CDR3aa: CASSVGGTDTDTQYF

d_gene: TRBD1
j_gene: TRBJ2-5
v_gene: TRBV7-9
abundance: .
CDR3nt: TGTGCCAGCAGCTCACTCCCTTCAGGGGGCAGGGAGACCCAGTACTTC
CDR3aa: CASSSLPSGGRETQYF